The text below deals with one T cell receptor beta chain. In the original analysis: Amplification from reference gene primers served as the basis for estimated nucleated cell counts. TCRdb keeps only in-frame clones here, not all; method: immunoSEQ multiplex PCR. The V and J calls and clone size come from that table; D and trimming were worked out from the DNA. Among around 140,000 clones, 81% were seen once, and the ten largest hold around 8%. Germline V CDR1 and CDR2: WSHSY, SAAADI. J was trimmed by 1 base and V by 10 bases; bases with no gene match: 3. The CDR3 is 12 residues long. The sample originates from a study of blood T cell repertoires in COVID-19. Study at large: The study drew acute and convalescent COVID-19 samples from the United States, Italy and Spain. Sample material is recorded as cDNA or gDNA derived from T cells, B-cell-depleted T cells, or PBMCs.

The V gene is TRBV10-2, the J gene TRBJ2-5; 7 bases line up with TRBD2. This receptor was taken from a woman aged 55-75 years with active or convalescent COVID-19. The sequenced material came from peripheral blood. The CDR3 here is CATREAQETQYF. In DNA form, the CDR3 reads TGCGCCACCCGGGAGGCCCAAGAGACCCAGTACTTC.